The 11 T cell receptor beta chains reported below all come from one sample, sequenced in a study of blood T cell repertoires in COVID-19. TCRdb's table, derived via immunoSEQ multiplex PCR, lists solely in-frame clones and lacks some. This sample carries fewer than 300,000 clones, about four fifths of them seen once, and the ten largest clones take more than 8%. Sequenced material: peripheral blood. The receptors were gathered from a woman aged 45-65 years who had recovered from COVID-19.

This chain connects TRBV5-1 to TRBJ1-5; a weak D match, TRBD1 (5 bases). The CDR3 has 15 amino acids. CDR1 and CDR2 from the germline V gene are SGHRS and YFSETQ. Trimming left V 4 bases short and J 2 bases short, with 13 bases between. The CDR3 DNA follows: TGCGCCAGCAGCAAAGGGGAATATGGCAATCAGCCCCAGCATTTT. This sequence encodes CASSKGEYGNQPQHF.

The chain joins TRBV5-5 to TRBJ1-1, with TRBD1 identical over 8 bases. V shed 4 bases and J 10 bases; nucleotides not matched to a gene: 6. CDR1 and CDR2 (germline): SGHKS, YYEKEE (reference sequence). The CDR3 loop spans 12 amino acids. For the CDR3, the DNA is TGTGCCAGCAGCGCCCAGGGGGCTTTAGCTTTCTTT. Protein: CASSAQGALAFF.

The rearrangement uses TRBV6-2 or TRBV6-3 and TRBJ1-6; a possible D gene is TRBD1 (6 bases). From germline, CDR1 is MNHEY and CDR2 SVGEGT. CDR3 length: 15 residues. V lost 2 bases and J 5 bases, leaving 10 bases between the germline ends. CDR3 region: CASSYARDNNSPLHF. In DNA form, the CDR3 reads TGTGCCAGCAGTTACGCCCGGGACAATAATTCACCCCTCCACTTT.

The rearrangement links TRBV3-1 (or the pseudogene TRBV3-2) to TRBJ2-2; TRBD1 matches at 7 bases. Per the germline V gene, CDR1 is LGHDT and CDR2 is YNNKEL (reference sequence). The CDR3 consists of 16 residues. Trimming removed 6 bases from V and 0 bases from J; junction bases left unmatched: 7. The CDR3 DNA reads as TGTGCCAGCAGTCAGGAAGGGGGCACGAACACCGGGGAGCTGTTTTTT. This translates into CASSQEGGTNTGELFF.

CDR3 coding DNA: TGTGCCAGCAATCTCGAGGGGGGGAACAATGAGCAGTTCTTC. This encodes CASNLEGGNNEQFF. This chain links TRBV28 with TRBJ2-1; D might be TRBD2 (7 bases). The germline V gene has CDR1 MDHEN and CDR2 SYDVKM. The length of the CDR3 is 14 residues. Trimming took 7 bases from V and 5 from J, leaving 15 bases between them.

This chain connects TRBV5-1 to TRBJ2-3, with 7 bases that match TRBD1. V was pared by 5 bases and J by 2 bases, with 5 bases of the junction left unmatched. The germline V gene has CDR1 SGHRS and CDR2 YFSETQ. The length of the CDR3 is 14 residues. The CDR3 reads CASRYDRATDTQYF. The CDR3 coding sequence is TGCGCCAGCAGGTACGACAGGGCCACAGATACGCAGTATTTT.

This sequence joins TRBV10-2 and TRBJ1-3; D gene unclear. The V end was cut by 7 bases, the J end by 4 bases, with 17 bases between. The CDR3 length is 15 residues. CDR1 is WSHSY and CDR2 is SAAADI in the germline V gene. The CDR3 DNA reads as TGCGCCAGCACGCCGCTCGGGGTACCGGGAAACACCATATATTTT. Protein: CASTPLGVPGNTIYF.

This chain joins TRBV28 and TRBJ2-7, with a tentative D call TRBD2 (5 bases). CDR3 length: 15 residues. Germline assignment: CDR1 MDHEN and CDR2 SYDVKM. With 5 bases removed from V and 0 bases from J, the gap between germline ends came to 14 bases. The DNA of the CDR3 is TGTGCCAGCAGTCCCGCCCCCGGGGACTCCTACGAGCAGTACTTC. Its protein product is CASSPAPGDSYEQYF.

V usage is TRBV5-1 and J usage is TRBJ1-2, with TRBD1 matching over 11 bases. Germline lookup yields CDR1 SGHRS and CDR2 YFSETQ. V gave up 5 bases and J gave up 5 bases; unmatched junction bases: 8. The CDR3 length is 15 residues. The CDR3 reads CASSSGQGAPYGYTF. The CDR3 DNA is TGCGCCAGCAGTTCAGGACAGGGGGCGCCTTATGGCTACACCTTC.

J is TRBJ1-2 and V is TRBV5-6, with D perhaps TRBD1 (5 bases). This CDR3 is 13 amino acids long. Trimming pared 0 bases from V and 8 bases from J, leaving 11 bases between. Germline V CDR1 and CDR2: SGHDT, YYEEEE. CDR3 residues: CASSLAGGRGYTF. The CDR3 bases are TGTGCCAGCAGCTTGGCGGGGGGTCGGGGCTACACCTTC.

CDR3 sequence reads: CASSGGQSNEKLFF. The CDR3 DNA sequence: TGTGCCAGCAGTGGGGGACAGAGCAATGAAAAACTGTTTTTT. The rearrangement joins TRBV28 to TRBJ1-4; TRBD1 matches at 7 bases. The CDR3 totals 14 residues. The V gene's germline CDR1 is MDHEN and CDR2 SYDVKM. Germline trimming cut 5 bases from V and 5 bases from J; bases unmatched to any gene: 5.